These 22 T cell receptor beta chains came from one sample sequenced in a study of post-analysis software for immune sequencing data. Study conclusions and caveats: The study found TRBV5-6, TRBV5-1 and TRBV20-1 among four to six TRBV segments more frequent in patients than controls.

The authors incorporated unique molecular identifiers into the TCR beta cDNA libraries. TCRdb fed the PCR reads into MiXCR, producing one record per CDR3 protein. The sample lists about 820,000 distinct CDR3 sequences; roughly 50% were seen once. The antigens these receptors bind are not known. The specimen sequenced was blood. All receptors come from a girl aged 10 to 17 with multiple sclerosis.

This clonotype was recorded once. The chain links TRBV7-2 to TRBJ1-1, with D unresolved. Germline-derived CDR1 and CDR2 are SGHTA and FQGNSA. There are 15 residues in the CDR3. The V end was cut by 3 bases, the J end by 0 bases, with 11 bases between. Written as DNA, the CDR3 is TGTGCCAGCAGCTTTGGTTCCCAGATGAACACTGAAGCTTTCTTT. This encodes CASSFGSQMNTEAFF.

The V and J genes are TRBV7-3 and TRBJ2-1; 11 nucleotides align to TRBD2. The J call is in doubt because the DNA end fits TRBJ2-7 better. Germline V gene lookup returns CDR1 SGHTA and CDR2 FQGTGA. This CDR3 spans 15 amino acids. The CDR3: CASSFRLAGFNEQYF. In nucleotides, the CDR3 is TGTGCCAGCAGCTTCCGACTAGCGGGGTTCAATGAGCAGTACTTC.

This clonotype came up a few times. The chain employs TRBV18 and TRBJ2-7, with a possible D match to TRBD2 (5 bases). The better agreement between TRBJ2-4 and the DNA end casts doubt on the J call. CDR3 size: 15 residues. Germline CDR1 is KGHSH and CDR2 is LQKENI. Here the CDR3 reads CASSPVLGKGDIQYF. CDR3 in DNA: TGTGCCAGCTCACCGGTTCTGGGGAAGGGAGACATTCAGTACTTC.

The chain couples TRBV27 to TRBJ2-4, with D hard to call. Between the trimmed V and J ends, which lost 8 bases and 1 base, there was a span of 12 bases. Germline V gene data show CDR1 as MNHEY and CDR2 as SMNVEV (reference sequence). The CDR3 contains 14 residues. CDR3 protein: CASATSSAKNIQYF. CDR3 sequence (DNA): TGTGCCAGCGCTACGAGCTCGGCCAAAAACATTCAGTACTTC.

The chain recombines TRBV10-3 with TRBJ1-2, with TRBD1 matching 9 bases. The CDR3 runs 16 residues. The trim removed 8 bases at V and 4 bases at J, leaving 14 bases unmatched. CDR1 ENHRY and CDR2 SYGVKD come from the germline V gene. CDR3 nucleotides: TGTGCCATCGGCGGGCCGGGACAGGGTTTCTCCTATGGCTACACCTTC. Protein sequence: CAIGGPGQGFSYGYTF.

This clonotype was seen a few times. The chain is built from TRBV20-1 and TRBJ2-7; the D gene could be TRBD1 or TRBD2 (5 bases each). The germline V gene has CDR1 DFQATT and CDR2 SNEGSKA (reference sequence). This CDR3 has 13 amino acids. Trimming removed 6 bases from V and 3 bases from J, with 15 bases in between. The CDR3 region is CSAWGSYLYEQYF. The CDR3 DNA is TGCAGTGCCTGGGGGAGCTACCTCTACGAGCAGTACTTC.

The V gene is TRBV29-1, the J gene TRBJ1-2; possible D gene TRBD1, 5 bases. The CDR3 totals 14 residues. In germline, CDR1 is SQVTM, CDR2 ANQGSEA. V lost 0 bases, J lost 3 bases, and 11 bases lay in between. The CDR3 region is CSVEDPPGDYGYTF. The CDR3 DNA reads as TGCAGCGTTGAAGATCCCCCGGGGGACTATGGCTACACCTTC.

This clonotype occurred a few times. The CDR3 sequence is CASSVAFNEQFF. CDR3 bases: TGTGCCAGCAGCGTAGCGTTCAATGAGCAGTTCTTC. The chain joins TRBV9 to TRBJ2-1; D uncertain. Germline V lookup: CDR1 SGDLS, CDR2 YYNGEE. This CDR3 comprises 12 residues. The V and J ends lost 0 bases and 6 bases respectively, with 4 bases between them.

The CDR3 sequence is CASSYLGDRGPDTQYF. CDR3 sequence (DNA): TGTGCCAGCAGTTACCTGGGAGACAGGGGGCCGGATACGCAGTATTTT. The chain uses TRBV6-6 and TRBJ2-3, with 10 bases aligning to TRBD1. V was clipped by 2 bases and J by 6 bases; unmatched bases: 8. CDR3 length equals 16 residues. CDR1 and CDR2 from the germline V gene are MNHNY and SVGAGI (reference sequence).

This chain uses TRBV7-3 with TRBJ2-3; 8 positions match TRBD2. Germline V lookup: CDR1 SGHTA, CDR2 FQGTGA. The CDR3 spans 16 residues. V was clipped by 0 bases and J by 4 bases; unmatched bases: 6. CDR3 protein: CASSLTLYGRADTQYF. The CDR3 nucleotides read TGTGCCAGCAGCTTAACGTTATACGGGAGGGCAGATACGCAGTATTTT.

Comment on this clonotype: Germline and junction disagree at one end, which may indicate a read error. The chain employs TRBV5-1 and TRBJ1-2; a possible D gene is TRBD1 (5 bases). The CDR3 has 15 residues. Germline values: CDR1 SGHRS, CDR2 YFSETQ. CDR3 nucleotide sequence: TGTGCCAGCAGCCAAGAACGGACACAAAACTATGGCTACACCTTC. This gives the protein CASSQERTQNYGYTF.

This clonotype was observed once. The rearrangement joins TRBV6-1 to TRBJ1-5; no clear D gene. Germline assignment: CDR1 MNHNS and CDR2 SASEGT. The CDR3 is 15 residues long. The ends were cut back, 6 bases at V and 5 bases at J, with 17 bases in the middle. The CDR3 sequence is CASSTTAYIHQPQHF. CDR3 nucleotides: TGTGCCAGCAGCACGACGGCCTACATCCATCAGCCCCAGCATTTT.

This clonotype has more than one count but fewer than ten. CDR3 amino acids: CSVGQGSTDTQYF. DNA for the CDR3: TGCAGCGTTGGGCAGGGAAGCACAGATACGCAGTATTTT. The chain combines TRBV29-1 with TRBJ2-3; TRBD1 is a possible D gene (5 bases). Looked up from germline, CDR1 is SQVTM and CDR2 is ANQGSEA. The CDR3 sequence is 13 residues long. V gave up 4 bases and J gave up 0 bases, with 8 bases separating them.

The chain recombines TRBV20-1 with TRBJ2-7; 9 nucleotides match TRBD1. CDR3 size: 14 residues. CDR1 and CDR2 (germline): DFQATT, SNEGSKA (reference sequence). The junction had 6 bases not matched to a gene; V was cut back by 3 bases and J by 3 bases. CDR3 protein: CSASARDRVYEQYF. The CDR3 region has the DNA TGCAGTGCTAGTGCTCGGGACAGGGTCTACGAGCAGTACTTC.

The chain combines TRBV29-1 with TRBJ2-7; 12 bases map to TRBD2. The CDR3 is made up of 16 amino acids. Germline V lookup: CDR1 SQVTM, CDR2 ANQGSEA. The ends lost 0 bases at V and 1 base at J; junction bases unmatched: 4. CDR3 in amino acids: CSVEDGGLAGSYEQYF. CDR3 coding DNA: TGCAGCGTTGAAGACGGCGGACTAGCGGGATCCTACGAGCAGTACTTC.

The J gene is TRBJ2-2, the V gene TRBV27; D gene ambiguous. Trimming removed 2 bases from V and 6 bases from J, with 4 bases in between. CDR3 length equals 12 residues. From germline, CDR1 is MNHEY and CDR2 SMNVEV (reference sequence). The CDR3 coding sequence is TGTGCCAGCAGTTTAATATCCGGGGAGCTGTTTTTT. This sequence encodes CASSLISGELFF.

This clonotype has more than one count but fewer than ten. This chain links TRBV12-3 or TRBV12-4 with TRBJ2-1; no reliable D call. Trimming took 1 base from V and 6 from J, leaving 10 bases between them. This CDR3 spans 14 amino acids. The DNA of the CDR3 is TGTGCCAGCAGTTTAGGGGGTTCTGGCAATGAGCAGTTCTTC. It yields the protein CASSLGGSGNEQFF.

Many counts were recorded for this clonotype. The gene calls are TRBV5-6 and TRBJ2-5; maybe TRBD1 (5 bases). The CDR3 runs to 16 residues. CDR1 and CDR2 from the germline V gene are SGHDT and YYEEEE. V was trimmed by 0 bases and J by 4 bases, leaving 16 bases between them. As DNA, the CDR3 is TGTGCCAGCAGCTTGGCCGGAGAACAGGAAGTAGAGACCCAGTACTTC. It encodes CASSLAGEQEVETQYF.

The V and J genes are TRBV20-1 and TRBJ2-3; no clear D. The CDR3 spans 10 residues. Trimming shortened V by 6 bases and J by 6 bases, and 7 bases separated the two germline ends. Germline CDR1 and CDR2: DFQATT and SNEGSKA (reference sequence). CDR3 region: CSAAYDTQYF. Written as DNA, the CDR3 is TGCAGTGCCGCATACGATACGCAGTATTTT.

The chain employs TRBV9 and TRBJ2-3; possibly TRBD2 for D (6 bases). Germline V gene lookup returns CDR1 SGDLS and CDR2 YYNGEE. V was shortened by 0 bases and J by 1 base, with 12 bases between the two germline ends. The CDR3 has 16 amino acids. The CDR3 sequence is CASSVVGRRGTDTQYF. CDR3 sequence (DNA): TGTGCCAGCAGCGTAGTGGGGCGGAGGGGCACAGATACGCAGTATTTT.

DNA for the CDR3: TGTGCCAGCAGCTCAGACGTCGGGGATAACTATGGCTACACCTTC. It yields the protein CASSSDVGDNYGYTF. The V gene is TRBV7-2, the J gene TRBJ1-2, with no clear D. Germline loops: CDR1 SGHTA, CDR2 FQGNSA. Trimming stripped 4 bases from V and 1 base from J, with 13 bases between. The CDR3 contains 15 residues. The full variable domain, with the rest looked up from reference TRBV7-2 and TRBJ1-2, is GAGVSQSPSNKVTEKGKDVELRCDPISGHTALYWYRQSLGQGLEFLIYFQGNSAPDKSGLPSDRFSAERTGGSVSTLTIQRTQQEDSAVYLCASSSDVGDNYGYTFGSGTRLTVV.

The CDR3 DNA follows: TGTGCCAGCAGGTCCTACGGGGCCTCGTACTATGGCTACACCTTC. Its translation is CASRSYGASYYGYTF. This sequence joins TRBV2 and TRBJ1-2; D perhaps matches TRBD1 (5 bases). Looked up from germline, CDR1 is SNHLY and CDR2 is FYNNEI. Trimming shortened V by 6 bases and J by 3 bases, and 17 bases separated the two germline ends. This CDR3 comprises 15 residues.